This TCR beta chain was identified in a study of STAT5B mutations in CD4+ large granular lymphocyte leukemia (dated by TCRdb to about 2022). For the wider study: Among healthy controls, the CDR3 'QG' motif was associated with a particular HLA allele. The study compared the TCRbeta repertoires of patients with CD4+ T-cell large granular lymphocyte leukemia against those of healthy blood donors. Flow cytometry on FACSCanto II or FACSVerse showed that the purified fractions were more than 95% pure among lymphocytes.

The research as a whole found: The data were not HLA-matched, and the relatively small sample size could explain the higher clonality seen in CD4+ compared with CD8+ T-LGLL. Compared with healthy CD4+ repertoires, CD4-sorted patient repertoires appeared more clonal, and this difference remained even after the putative leukemic clones were removed. Main leukemic clonotypes were private to each patient, although roughly 25% of the main leukemic clonotypes were found at low frequency in the non-leukemic repertoires of other patients.

The healthy controls were 37 blood donors, and the buffy coats of these donors were supplied by the Finnish Red Cross blood service. All TCR-sequenced material derived from peripheral blood: patient blood samples and healthy donor buffy coats. Ficoll-Hypaque gradient centrifugation was used to isolate peripheral blood mononuclear cells. For the healthy controls, CD4+ cells were obtained from buffy coats by magnetic purification. The Gentra Puregene Cell and Tissue kit was used to extract genomic DNA, and a Qubit 2.0 fluorometer was used to measure the amount of genomic DNA. The immunoSEQ assay at survey resolution was applied to genomic DNA for sequencing of TCRbeta rearrangements. Turning to the authors' computational methods: A lowest detectable productive clonotype frequency of 2.59 x 10-5 was observed in the TCR sequencing data. Analyses included only productive TCRbeta rearrangements, meaning complete and in-frame sequences. Sample clonality was computed as Simpson clonality in the immunoSEQ Analyzer version 3.0. Clones were binned by frequency as very rare, small, medium, large (1-20%) or hyperexpanded (>20%). Generation probabilities were estimated with OLGA 1.2.3, V-gene circos plots were made with VDJtools, specificities were looked up in VDJdb, and CDR3 motifs were identified with GLIPH. TCRdb obtained this table from immuneACCESS and retained in-frame rearrangements with V and J assigned. These tables miss some clones; where compared with another copy, unresolved V genes account for less than half of the shortfall, and the remainder is unexplained. The V and J calls and clone size are taken from that table; D and trimming were inferred from the DNA. In all, the sample holds about 32,000 clones, and approximately 80% of those were seen once. Clones ranked in the top ten supply around 4.6% of the sample.

Concerning this clone: The antigen this receptor binds is unknown. No per-base quality is available; no much larger clone lies one base away.

Sequencing was done on a sample of CD4+ T cells from blood buffy coats. This sequence was found in a human donor in good health.

In nucleotide form, the sequence is TGCAGTGCCCCAAGGCCAGATACGCAGTATTTT. This encodes CSAPRPDTQYF. Recombination joined TRBV20-1 with TRBJ2-3, with no confidently assigned D gene. CDR1 and CDR2 (DFQATT, SNEGSKA) derive from the germline V gene (reference sequence). The germline ends are 8 bases apart after V is trimmed by 6 bases and J by 4 bases. Its CDR3 holds 11 amino acids, cysteine through phenylalanine. CDR3 DNA only is kept here, 33 bases in frame from base 1.